The T cell receptor (beta chain) under discussion was sequenced for a study of blood T cell repertoires in COVID-19. Across the whole study: Samples of COVID-19 (acute and convalescent) were obtained from the United States, Italy and Spain. PBMCs, B-cell-depleted T cells, or T cells provided the cDNA or gDNA that made up the material.

In the study's own analysis: Quantification of nucleated cells was approximated via reference gene primer amplification. Clones were sequenced by immunoSEQ multiplex PCR, and TCRdb holds only the in-frame ones, with some missing. The D gene and trimming were derived from the DNA, and the V and J assignments and clone size from that table. The sample includes some 77,000 clones, roughly nine tenths of them seen just once. Deletions cut 2 bases from V and 1 base from J, with 12 bases between. The CDR3 consists of 16 residues. Looked up from germline, CDR1 is SNHLY and CDR2 is FYNNEI. The receptor was derived from a man aged 25-45 years with acute or convalescent COVID-19. The rearrangement links TRBV2 to TRBJ1-3; D remains ambiguous. Sequences were obtained from peripheral blood. The CDR3 is CASSESSVRSGNTIYF. CDR3 sequence (DNA): TGTGCCAGCAGTGAAAGTTCGGTCCGATCTGGAAACACCATATATTTT.